The 8 T cell receptor beta chains below were found in one sample sequenced in a study of T cell repertoires in aging, cancer and after chemotherapy. Peripheral blood genomic DNA, not sorted cells or RNA, was the template. TRB rearrangements spanning V, D and J were amplified using mixed TRB-A/B primers. TCRdb re-called the multiplex PCR reads through MiXCR, storing one row per CDR3 protein. The table includes approximately 1,800 distinct CDR3 sequences, 28% detected once. The sample was blood. The receptors were sampled from a human donor with a solid tumor.

The sample holds a few counts of this clonotype. J is TRBJ1-1 and V is TRBV6-6; 7 bases match TRBD1. Germline assignment: CDR1 MNHNY and CDR2 SVGAGI (reference sequence). CDR3 length: 13 residues. V shed 6 bases and J 8 bases; nucleotides not matched to a gene: 9. This CDR3 is CASSLGGAEEAFF. The CDR3 nucleotides read TGTGCCAGCAGCTTAGGGGGCGCGGAAGAAGCTTTCTTT.

The chain uses TRBV14 and TRBJ2-2; the D is unclear. The CDR3 has 13 amino acids. Germline V lookup: CDR1 SGHDN, CDR2 FVKESK. V was pared by 6 bases and J by 6 bases, with 11 bases between. The CDR3 sequence is CASRIGEAGELFF. CDR3 sequence (DNA): TGTGCCAGCAGGATCGGAGAGGCCGGGGAGCTGTTTTTT.

This clonotype was picked up a small number of times. The rearrangement links TRBV6-5 to TRBJ2-6; TRBD1 matches 7 bases. J was trimmed by 1 base and V by 5 bases; bases with no gene match: 8. CDR3 size: 17 residues. Per the germline V gene, CDR1 is MNHEY and CDR2 is SVGAGI. The CDR3 loop is CASSLRTGQSGANVLTF. For the CDR3, the DNA is TGTGCCAGCAGTCTACGGACAGGTCAATCTGGGGCCAACGTCCTGACTTTC.

The table lists this clonotype with a few counts. The gene calls are TRBV27 and TRBJ1-1; no definite D call. Germline assignment: CDR1 MNHEY and CDR2 SMNVEV (reference sequence). The CDR3 covers 13 residues. V was cut by 7 bases and J by 1 base, with 10 bases left in between. In nucleotides, the CDR3 is TGTGCCAGCAATCGGCGGAGGAACACTGAAGCTTTCTTT. Residues: CASNRRRNTEAFF.

This clonotype occurred a few times. The genes are TRBV6-2 or TRBV6-3 and TRBJ1-1, with 9 bases lining up with TRBD1. V shed 6 bases and J 9 bases; nucleotides not matched to a gene: 23. The germline gives CDR1 MNHEY, CDR2 SVGEGT. The CDR3 runs 18 residues. CDR3 in DNA: TGTGCCAGCAGCCGCTCACAGGGGGCTTGGACGGTTCAAAATAAAGCTTTCTTT. It specifies CASSRSQGAWTVQNKAFF.

This clonotype was detected only once. The V call is TRBV4-3, the J call TRBJ1-2, with TRBD1 matching 8 bases. From germline, CDR1 is LGHNA and CDR2 YSLEER. Trimming cost V 3 bases and J 6 bases; bases outside gene matches: 6. This CDR3 has 14 amino acids. CDR3 nucleotides: TGCGCCAGCAGCCACGCAGACAGGGGCGATGGCTACACCTTC. Amino acids: CASSHADRGDGYTF.

This clonotype was seen once. The genes are TRBV28 and TRBJ1-5; the D is unclear. Germline V gene sequence: CDR1 MDHEN, CDR2 SYDVKM. V shed 1 base and J shed 0 bases, with 10 bases lying between them. This CDR3 is 16 amino acids long. The CDR3 sequence: CASSLYLGTSNQPQHF. The CDR3 DNA sequence: TGTGCCAGCAGTTTATACCTCGGAACTAGCAATCAGCCCCAGCATTTT.

This clonotype is medium-sized. The V call is TRBV30, the J call TRBJ1-2, with 8 bases matching TRBD1. Germline CDR1 GTSNPN, CDR2 SVGIG (reference sequence). Trimming cost V 7 bases and J 0 bases; bases outside gene matches: 7. The CDR3 sequence is 14 residues long. The CDR3 reads CAFPGQGANYGYTF. For the CDR3, the DNA is TGTGCCTTCCCCGGACAGGGCGCTAACTATGGCTACACCTTC.